This T cell receptor (beta chain) was observed in a study of T cells after yellow fever vaccination. General study points: Re-detected after boosting: most primary clones, around 96% of CD4 and under 90% of CD8.

TCRdb independently ran MiXCR on the 5' RACE reads; one entry per CDR3 protein. This sample carries approximately 300,000 distinct CDR3 sequences, roughly a tenth of them seen once, and the ten largest clones take 2.5% to 4%. This CDR3 contains 15 residues. In germline, CDR1 is MNHEY, CDR2 SVGAGI. Trimming removed 6 bases from V and 4 bases from J; junction bases left unmatched: 9. Worth noting for this clonotype: Its target is not known.

This clonotype originated in a man younger than 35 who received the YFV17D yellow fever vaccine. The sample in question was CD4+ T cells sorted from PBMCs, obtained 45 days after the yellow fever booster vaccination. The chain couples TRBV6-5 to TRBJ2-3, with 8 bases lining up with TRBD1. This CDR3 reads CASSYDRGLPDTQYF. In nucleotides, the CDR3 is TGTGCCAGCAGCTACGACAGGGGCCTGCCAGATACGCAGTATTTT.